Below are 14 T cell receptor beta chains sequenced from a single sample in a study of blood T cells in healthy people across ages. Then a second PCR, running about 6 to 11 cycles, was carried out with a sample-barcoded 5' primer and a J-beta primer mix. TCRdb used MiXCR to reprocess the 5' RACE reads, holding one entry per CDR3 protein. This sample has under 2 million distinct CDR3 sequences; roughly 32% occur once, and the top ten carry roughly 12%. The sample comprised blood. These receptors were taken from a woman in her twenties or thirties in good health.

CDR3 sequence (DNA): TGTGCCAGCAATGCCAGGGTTAGCAATCAGCCCCAGCATTTT. It codes for CASNARVSNQPQHF. The genes are TRBV12-3 or TRBV12-4 and TRBJ1-5; a possible D gene is TRBD1 (5 bases). V shed 7 bases and J shed 0 bases, with 10 bases lying between them. The CDR3 is 14 amino acids.

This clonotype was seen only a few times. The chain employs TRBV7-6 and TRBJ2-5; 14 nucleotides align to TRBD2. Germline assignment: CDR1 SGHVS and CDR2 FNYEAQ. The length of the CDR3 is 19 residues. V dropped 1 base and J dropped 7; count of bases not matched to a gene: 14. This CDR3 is CASSLDGTSGSIRERTQYF. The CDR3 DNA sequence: TGTGCCAGCAGCTTAGACGGGACTAGCGGGAGTATCCGGGAACGGACCCAGTACTTC.

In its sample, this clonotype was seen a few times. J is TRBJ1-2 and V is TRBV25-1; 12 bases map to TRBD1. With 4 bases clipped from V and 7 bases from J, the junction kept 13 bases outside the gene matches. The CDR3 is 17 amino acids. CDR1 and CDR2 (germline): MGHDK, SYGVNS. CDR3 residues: CASSAGTGGEVGFGYTF. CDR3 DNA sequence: TGTGCCAGCAGTGCCGGGACAGGGGGCGAAGTCGGGTTTGGCTACACCTTC.

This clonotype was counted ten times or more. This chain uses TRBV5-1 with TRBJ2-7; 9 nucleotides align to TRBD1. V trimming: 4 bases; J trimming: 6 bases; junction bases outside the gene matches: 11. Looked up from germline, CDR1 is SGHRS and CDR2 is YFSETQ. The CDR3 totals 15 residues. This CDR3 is CASSIGTGSLGEQYF. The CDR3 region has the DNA TGCGCCAGCAGCATCGGGACAGGGAGCTTGGGCGAGCAGTACTTC. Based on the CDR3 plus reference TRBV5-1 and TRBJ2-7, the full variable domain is KAGVTQTPRYLIKTRGQQVTLSCSPISGHRSVSWYQQTPGQGLQFLFEYFSETQRNKGNFPGRFSGRQFSNSRSEMNVSTLELGDSALYLCASSIGTGSLGEQYFGPGTRLTVT.

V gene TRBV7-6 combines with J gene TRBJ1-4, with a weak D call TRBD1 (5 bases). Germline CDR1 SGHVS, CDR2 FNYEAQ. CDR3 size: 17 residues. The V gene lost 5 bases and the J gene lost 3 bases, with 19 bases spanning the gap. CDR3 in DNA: TGTGCCAGCAGCCTTAGACAGAGCGTTTCAGCTAATGAAAAACTGTTTTTT. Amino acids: CASSLRQSVSANEKLFF.

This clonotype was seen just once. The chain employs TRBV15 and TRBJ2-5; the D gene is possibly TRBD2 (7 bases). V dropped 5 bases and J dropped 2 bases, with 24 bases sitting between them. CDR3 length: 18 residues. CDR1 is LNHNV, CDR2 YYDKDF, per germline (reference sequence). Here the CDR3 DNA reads TGTGCCACCAGCTACCCCTTCCCACGGGGGGCCTTTCAAGAGACCCAGTACTTC. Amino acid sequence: CATSYPFPRGAFQETQYF.

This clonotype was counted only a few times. This CDR3 reads CASSLFQASNQPQHF. The CDR3 bases are TGTGCCAGCAGCTTATTTCAGGCTAGCAATCAGCCCCAGCATTTT. The gene calls are TRBV7-2 and TRBJ1-5, with D uncertain. Trimming left V 2 bases short and J 0 bases short, with 8 bases between. This CDR3 spans 15 amino acids. Germline V lookup: CDR1 SGHTA, CDR2 FQGNSA. Based on the CDR3 plus reference TRBV7-2 and TRBJ1-5, the full variable domain is GAGVSQSPSNKVTEKGKDVELRCDPISGHTALYWYRQSLGQGLEFLIYFQGNSAPDKSGLPSDRFSAERTGGSVSTLTIQRTQQEDSAVYLCASSLFQASNQPQHFGDGTRLSIL.

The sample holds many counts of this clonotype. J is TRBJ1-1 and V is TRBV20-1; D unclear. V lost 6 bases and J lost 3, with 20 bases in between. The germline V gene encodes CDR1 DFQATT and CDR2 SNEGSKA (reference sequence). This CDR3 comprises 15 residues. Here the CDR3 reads CSATYESVRDTEAFF. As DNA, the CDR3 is TGCAGTGCGACATATGAGAGCGTTCGGGACACTGAAGCTTTCTTT.

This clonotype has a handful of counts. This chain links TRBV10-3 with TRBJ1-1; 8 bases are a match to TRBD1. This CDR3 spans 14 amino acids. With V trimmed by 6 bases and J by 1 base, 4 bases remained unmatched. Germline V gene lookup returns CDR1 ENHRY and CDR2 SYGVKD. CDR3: CAISADRANTEAFF. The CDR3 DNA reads TGTGCCATCAGCGCGGACAGGGCGAACACTGAAGCTTTCTTT.

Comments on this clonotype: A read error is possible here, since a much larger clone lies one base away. The DNA for the CDR3 is TGTGCCTCGGGCGTTGAGGCCCAGTACTTC. Its translation is CASGVEAQYF. The chain has TRBV10-3 and TRBJ2-5; no firm D call. Germline CDR1 reads ENHRY; CDR2 reads SYGVKD. The V gene lost 11 bases and the J gene lost 9 bases, with 13 bases spanning the gap. The length of the CDR3 is 10 residues.

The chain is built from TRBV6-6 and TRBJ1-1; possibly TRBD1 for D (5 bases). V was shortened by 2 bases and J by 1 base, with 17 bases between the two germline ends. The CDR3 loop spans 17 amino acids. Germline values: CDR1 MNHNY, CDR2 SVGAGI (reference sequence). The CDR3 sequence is CASSYQRGGWGNTEAFF. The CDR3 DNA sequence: TGTGCCAGCAGTTACCAACGGGGCGGTTGGGGGAACACTGAAGCTTTCTTT.

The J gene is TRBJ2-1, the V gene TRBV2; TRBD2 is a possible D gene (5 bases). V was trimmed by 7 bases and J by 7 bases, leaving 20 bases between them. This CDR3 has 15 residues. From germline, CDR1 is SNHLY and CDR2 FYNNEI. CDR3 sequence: CASTSEGLLLNEQFF. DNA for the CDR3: TGTGCCAGCACCTCGGAAGGACTCCTGCTGAATGAGCAGTTCTTC.

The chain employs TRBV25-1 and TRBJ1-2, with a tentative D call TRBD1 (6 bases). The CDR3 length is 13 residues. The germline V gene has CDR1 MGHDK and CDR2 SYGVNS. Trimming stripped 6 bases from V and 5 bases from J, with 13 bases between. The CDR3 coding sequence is TGTGCCAGCAGAGCCGGGACAAATTATGGCTACACCTTC. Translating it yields CASRAGTNYGYTF.

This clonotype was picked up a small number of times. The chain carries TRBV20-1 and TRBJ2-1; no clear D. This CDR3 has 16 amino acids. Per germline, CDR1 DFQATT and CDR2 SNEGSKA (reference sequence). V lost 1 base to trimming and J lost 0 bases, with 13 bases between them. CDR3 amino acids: CSARAVRSPSYNEQFF. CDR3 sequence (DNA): TGCAGTGCTAGAGCGGTACGGTCACCCTCCTACAATGAGCAGTTCTTC.